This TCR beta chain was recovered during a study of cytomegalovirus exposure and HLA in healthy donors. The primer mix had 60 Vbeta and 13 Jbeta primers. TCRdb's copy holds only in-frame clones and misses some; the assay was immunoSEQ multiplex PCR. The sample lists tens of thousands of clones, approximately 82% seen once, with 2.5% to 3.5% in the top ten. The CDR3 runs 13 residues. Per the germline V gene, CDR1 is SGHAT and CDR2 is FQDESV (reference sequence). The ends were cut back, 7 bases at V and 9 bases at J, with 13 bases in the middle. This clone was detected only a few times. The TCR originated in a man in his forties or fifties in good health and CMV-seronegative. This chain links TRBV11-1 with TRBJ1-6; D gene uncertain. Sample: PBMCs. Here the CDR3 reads CASTTNRASPLHF. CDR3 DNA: TGTGCCAGCACCACCAATCGCGCTTCACCCCTCCACTTT.